The 11 T cell receptor beta chains below all came from one sample that was sequenced in a study of graft-versus-host responses after intestinal transplantation. Using immunoSEQ multiplex PCR, the repertoire was profiled, and TCRdb retains in-frame clones only, with some absent. The table has 93,000 or so clones, 80% to 95% seen once. The antigens for these receptors are not known. Source: unstimulated CD8+ T cells sorted from spleen or lymph node cells, taken before intestinal transplant. Receptor source: a human donor who received an intestinal transplant.

The table lists this clone with a count of one. This rearrangement joins TRBV9 to TRBJ2-2; 7 bases fit TRBD2. The CDR3 runs to 13 residues. CDR1 and CDR2 (germline): SGDLS, YYNGEE. V trimming: 3 bases; J trimming: 4 bases; junction bases outside the gene matches: 0. The CDR3 DNA follows: TGTGCCAGCAGCGGGGGGGGCACCGGGGAGCTGTTTTTT. It yields the protein CASSGGGTGELFF.

The rearrangement links TRBV19 to TRBJ1-3; D uncertain. The germline V gene encodes CDR1 LNHDA and CDR2 SQIVND (reference sequence). CDR3 length: 18 residues. Trimming pared 1 base from V and 0 bases from J, leaving 16 bases between. CDR3 DNA sequence: TGTGCCAGTAGTATAGGGGAGGTTTTTACTTTCTCTGGAAACACCATATATTTT. It is translated as CASSIGEVFTFSGNTIYF. Based on the CDR3 plus reference TRBV19 and TRBJ1-3, the full variable domain is DGGITQSPKYLFRKEGQNVTLSCEQNLNHDAMYWYRQDPGQGLRLIYYSQIVNDFQKGDIAEGYSVSREKKESFPLTVTSAQKNPTAFYLCASSIGEVFTFSGNTIYFGEGSWLTVV.

The V gene is TRBV7-9, the J gene TRBJ1-4, with a weak D call TRBD1 (5 bases). The germline gives CDR1 SEHNR, CDR2 FQNEAQ (reference sequence). The CDR3 totals 15 residues. Deletions cut 1 base from V and 6 bases from J, with 12 bases between. CDR3 coding DNA: TGTGCCAGCAGCTTAGGGCAGGGTCTTTATGAAAAACTGTTTTTT. Its translation is CASSLGQGLYEKLFF.

Remarks on this clone: The sample holds other DNA sequences that translate to the same CDR3. This chain uses TRBV19 with TRBJ1-1, with D hard to call. V was cut by 3 bases and J by 0 bases, with 5 bases left in between. This CDR3 contains 13 residues. From germline, CDR1 is LNHDA and CDR2 SQIVND (reference sequence). The CDR3: CASSIGVNTEAFF. The CDR3 DNA sequence: TGTGCCAGTAGTATCGGAGTGAACACTGAAGCTTTCTTT. Combining the CDR3 with reference TRBV19 and TRBJ1-1 gives the whole variable domain DGGITQSPKYLFRKEGQNVTLSCEQNLNHDAMYWYRQDPGQGLRLIYYSQIVNDFQKGDIAEGYSVSREKKESFPLTVTSAQKNPTAFYLCASSIGVNTEAFFGQGTRLTVV.

This rearrangement joins TRBV27 to TRBJ2-1; 10 bases agree with TRBD2. The junction had 8 bases not matched to a gene; V was cut back by 6 bases and J by 9 bases. The CDR3 extends over 14 amino acids. Germline V lookup: CDR1 MNHEY, CDR2 SMNVEV (reference sequence). CDR3 DNA: TGTGCCAGCAGCTTAACTAGCGGGGCCATTGAGCAGTTCTTC. This translates into CASSLTSGAIEQFF.

The chain links TRBV6-5 to TRBJ2-1; D gene unclear. The CDR3 consists of 12 residues. V lost 6 bases and J 8 bases, leaving 11 bases between the germline ends. Germline lookup yields CDR1 MNHEY and CDR2 SVGAGI. The CDR3 sequence is CASRPNRDEQFF. CDR3 nucleotides: TGTGCCAGCAGACCGAATAGGGATGAGCAGTTCTTC.

The chain recombines TRBV4-1 with TRBJ2-5; D assignment may be TRBD1 or TRBD2 (5 bases each). This CDR3 contains 15 residues. Looked up from germline, CDR1 is MGHRA and CDR2 is YSYEKL. Trimming took 3 bases from V and 1 from J, leaving 12 bases between them. CDR3 nucleotides: TGCGCCAGCAGCCAGAGATCCGGGGCCCAAGAGACCCAGTACTTC. Translating gives CASSQRSGAQETQYF.

The CDR3 region is CAISESRTGYTF. The CDR3 region has the DNA TGTGCCATCAGTGAGTCGAGGACAGGCTACACCTTC. The gene calls are TRBV10-3 and TRBJ1-2; D is perhaps TRBD1 (5 bases). The CDR3 runs 12 residues. Trimming cost V 0 bases and J 8 bases, with 7 bases left between them. CDR1 and CDR2 (germline): ENHRY, SYGVKD.

The genes are TRBV25-1 and TRBJ1-1; 9 nucleotides align to TRBD1. Per the germline V gene, CDR1 is MGHDK and CDR2 is SYGVNS. V lost 4 bases, J lost 3 bases, and 0 bases stayed unmatched. This CDR3 is 13 amino acids long. The CDR3 bases are TGTGCCAGCAGTGGACAGGGGGACACTGAAGCTTTCTTT. It is translated as CASSGQGDTEAFF.

The chain joins TRBV6-5 to TRBJ2-1, with D tentatively TRBD2 (5 bases). V gave up 7 bases and J gave up 7 bases, with 17 bases separating them. Germline CDR1 MNHEY, CDR2 SVGAGI. The CDR3 totals 14 residues. For the CDR3, the DNA is TGTGCCAGCACCCGCGATATGTCGGGGAATGAGCAGTTCTTC. This sequence encodes CASTRDMSGNEQFF.

V gene TRBV27 combines with J gene TRBJ1-4; D remains ambiguous. V was trimmed by 7 bases and J by 10 bases, leaving 19 bases between them. This CDR3 spans 14 amino acids. Per germline, CDR1 MNHEY and CDR2 SMNVEV (reference sequence). The CDR3 bases are TGTGCCAGCACCCAAGAGCCGGGATCGGGAAAACTGTTTTTT. Translation gives CASTQEPGSGKLFF.